The sequence of this T cell receptor beta chain was determined in a study of blood T cell repertoires in COVID-19 (dated by TCRdb to the early 2020s). For the wider study: Samples from collaborators originated in the United States, Italy and Spain and spanned both the acute and convalescent phases of COVID-19. The prospective study material was composed of cDNA or gDNA derived from T cells, B-cell-depleted T cells, or PBMCs. Subjects who had been exposed to COVID-19, were actively infected with it, or had recovered from it provided the deeply sampled blood TCRbeta repertoires that made up the dataset. The repertoires were made available in a free public database intended to serve as a resource for research on the immune response to SARS-CoV-2. The samples were drawn from two sources: the first 160 participants of the ongoing ImmuneRACE study, and 1,000 to 1,500 subjects contributed by 6 global collaborators. A de-identified subject ID, COVID-19 status, age in years and sex were almost always included in the sample metadata. Where HLA class I and class II types were available, the types were taken from metadata supplied by the sample provider, not from assay-based typing.

Each collaborating institution followed its own protocols to collect whole blood in K2EDTA tubes. Collaborator samples were shipped for TCRbeta analysis as frozen whole blood, isolated PBMCs, or DNA extracted from either sample type. Points on this clone: What antigen it recognizes has not been identified. Per-base qualities were not stored, and no clone one base away is much larger.

TCRbeta CDR3 regions were amplified from genomic DNA using the immunoSEQ Assay, a bias-controlled multiplex PCR. Per the source publication's procedure: The number of nucleated cells in each sample was estimated from the amplification of reference gene primers within the assay. To quantify the absolute abundance of each unique TCRbeta CDR3 rearrangement, sequence reads were collapsed and filtered. For each sample, productive Simpson clonality was calculated by taking the square root of Simpson's diversity index across productive rearrangements. What TCRdb holds here is the immuneACCESS table cut down to in-frame rearrangements. Part of the clones is not present; checked against another copy, under half of the missing clones reflect an unresolved V gene, and the others are unexplained. That table furnishes V, J and clone size, whereas the DNA furnished D and trimming. The sample includes around 270,000 clones, with around nine tenths observed a single time. The biggest ten clones account for about 5% of the sample.

General study outcomes and caveats: Clinical and demographic metadata were provided uncurated, with the amount varying by source and participant.

Sequenced sample: peripheral blood. The clonotype originates from a man aged 35-49 years with acute or convalescent COVID-19.

The CDR3 is CASSQGGTQYF. The DNA sequence reads TGTGCCAGCAGCCAAGGAGGTACGCAGTATTTT. The chain uses TRBV14 and TRBJ2-3; the D gene cannot be resolved reliably. Including cysteine and phenylalanine, the CDR3 has 11 amino acids. Just the 33-base CDR3 DNA is kept, in frame starting at base 1. CDR1 SGHDN and CDR2 FVKESK are derived from the germline V gene. V is shortened by 1 base, J by 8 bases, and the region joining them spans 4 bases.